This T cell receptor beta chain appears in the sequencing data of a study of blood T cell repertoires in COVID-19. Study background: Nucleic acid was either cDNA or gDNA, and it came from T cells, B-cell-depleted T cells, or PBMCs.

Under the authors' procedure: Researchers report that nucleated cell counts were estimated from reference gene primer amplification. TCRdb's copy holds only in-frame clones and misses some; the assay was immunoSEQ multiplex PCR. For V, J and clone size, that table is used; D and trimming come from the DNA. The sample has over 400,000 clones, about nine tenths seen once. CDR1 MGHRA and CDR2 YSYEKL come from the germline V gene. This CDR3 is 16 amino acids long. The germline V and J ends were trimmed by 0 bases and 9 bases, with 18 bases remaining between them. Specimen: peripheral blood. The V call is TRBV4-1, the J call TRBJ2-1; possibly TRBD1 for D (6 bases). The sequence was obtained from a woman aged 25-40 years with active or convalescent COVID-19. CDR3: CASSQEGAGALGEQFF. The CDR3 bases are TGCGCCAGCAGCCAAGAAGGGGCAGGGGCTTTAGGTGAGCAGTTCTTC.